Listed below are T cell receptor beta chains from one sample, sequenced in a study of blood T cells in healthy people across ages. One entry per CDR3 protein results from TCRdb running MiXCR on the 5' RACE reads. The sample has about 1.6 million distinct CDR3 sequences, around 35% seen once; the top ten hold 11%. The sequenced sample was blood. The receptors come from a woman between 25 and 40 years old in good health. CDR3s include the opening cysteine and the closing phenylalanine or tryptophan. The D gene is left open where the match is weak. Clone size appears in some rows only: once, few, many, or a class for an expanded clone.

.	.	TRBJ2-3	TRBV5-1	CASSRVGGSDTQYF	TGCGCCAGCAGCCGGGTCGGAGGGAGTGATACGCAGTATTTT
.	TRBD1	TRBJ1-2	TRBV30	CAWSVGTGDGYTF	TGTGCCTGGAGTGTAGGGACAGGGGACGGCTACACCTTC
few	TRBD2	TRBJ2-2	TRBV5-6	CASSSGTSGRATTGELFF	TGTGCCAGCAGCTCCGGGACTAGCGGGAGGGCCACCACCGGGGAGCTGTTTTTT
few	.	TRBJ2-5	TRBV6-2/TRBV6-3	CASRRALYQETQYF	TGTGCCAGCCGGAGGGCCTTATACCAAGAGACCCAGTACTTC
few	TRBD1	TRBJ2-7	TRBV30	CAWSPGTDREQYF	TGTGCCTGGAGCCCAGGGACAGACAGGGAGCAGTACTTC
few	.	TRBJ2-1	TRBV10-3	CAITRDGSYNEQFF	TGTGCCATCACACGGGACGGAAGCTACAATGAGCAGTTCTTC
once	.	TRBJ1-1	TRBV7-2	CASSEVGRNTEAFF	TGTGCCAGCAGCGAAGTGGGGAGGAACACTGAAGCTTTCTTT
few	.	TRBJ1-4	TRBV18	CASSPRGAANEKLFF	TGTGCCAGCTCACCACGTGGGGCAGCTAATGAAAAACTGTTTTTT
.	.	TRBJ2-3	TRBV2	CARLGIDTQYF	TGTGCCAGACTTGGAATTGATACGCAGTATTTT
few	TRBD1	TRBJ2-7	TRBV9	CASSPRSDRQGNEQYF	TGTGCCAGCAGCCCTCGTTCGGACCGACAGGGGAACGAGCAGTACTTC
few	.	TRBJ2-6	TRBV11-2	CASSLEGRGSGANVLTF	TGTGCCAGCAGCTTAGAGGGGCGGGGTTCTGGGGCCAACGTCCTGACTTTC
once	.	TRBJ2-7	TRBV11-2	CASRDGTTYEQYF	TGTGCCAGCAGGGACGGGACGACCTACGAGCAGTACTTC
.	.	TRBJ2-3	TRBV20-1	CSAKILANTDTRYF	TGCAGTGCTAAGATATTAGCAAACACAGATACGCGGTATTTT
.	.	TRBJ2-5	TRBV7-3	CASSSLGTEKETQYF	TGTGCCAGCAGCTCCCTCGGGACGGAGAAAGAGACCCAGTACTTC
many	.	TRBJ2-7	TRBV12-3/TRBV12-4	CASGRDTRYEQYF	TGTGCCAGCGGCCGGGACACCCGATACGAGCAGTACTTC
few	.	TRBJ2-5	TRBV20-1	CSARLALNQETQYF	TGCAGTGCTAGGTTAGCGCTAAATCAAGAGACCCAGTACTTC
.	.	TRBJ1-6	TRBV6-1	CASSEDTGGNSPLHF	TGTGCCAGCAGTGAGGACACTGGAGGTAATTCACCCCTCCACTTT
.	TRBD2	TRBJ2-2	TRBV27	CASDQMSGRGELFF	TGTGCCAGCGACCAAATGAGCGGGAGGGGGGAGCTGTTTTTT
.	.	TRBJ2-3	TRBV5-1	CASSGVEGDTQYF	TGCGCCAGCAGCGGGGTTGAGGGAGATACGCAGTATTTT
few	TRBD2	TRBJ2-7	TRBV20-1	CSAKRLADTYEQYF	TGCAGTGCTAAAAGACTAGCGGACACCTACGAGCAGTACTTC
.	.	TRBJ2-7	TRBV27	CASSLSTGTTYEQYF	TGTGCCAGCAGTCTCTCGACAGGGACTACCTACGAGCAGTACTTC
once	.	TRBJ1-2	TRBV3-1	CASSQDIRHYGYTF	TGTGCCAGCAGCCAAGATATCAGACACTATGGCTACACCTTC
.	.	TRBJ1-1	TRBV13	CASRWGDTEAFF	TGTGCCAGCAGGTGGGGAGACACTGAAGCTTTCTTT
.	.	TRBJ1-1	TRBV6-1	CASSSRWNTEAFF	TGTGCCAGCAGCAGCAGGTGGAACACTGAAGCTTTCTTT
many	TRBD2	TRBJ2-7	TRBV10-2	CASSPTRLAGPSSYEQYF	TGCGCCAGCAGTCCTACCCGACTAGCGGGCCCCAGCTCCTACGAGCAGTACTTC
.	TRBD1	TRBJ1-1	TRBV28	CASNLRQGAAEAFF	TGTGCCAGCAACCTGAGACAGGGGGCTGCTGAAGCTTTCTTT
.	TRBD1	TRBJ1-5	TRBV2	CASRDDRVGNQPQHF	TGTGCCAGCAGGGACGACAGGGTAGGAAATCAGCCCCAGCATTTT
.	TRBD2	TRBJ2-3	TRBV20-1	CSAVNSGRATDTQYF	TGCAGTGCCGTTAATAGCGGGAGGGCCACAGATACGCAGTATTTT
.	TRBD1	TRBJ2-7	TRBV7-8	CASSPRTKGQGSHEQYF	TGTGCCAGCAGCCCGAGAACTAAGGGACAGGGATCCCACGAGCAGTACTTC
few	.	TRBJ1-4	TRBV6-6	CAGRMRGTNEKLFF	TGTGCCGGCAGAATGCGAGGAACTAATGAAAAACTGTTTTTT
few	TRBD1	TRBJ1-6	TRBV20-1	CSARGRGLSPLHF	TGCAGTGCTAGGGGCAGGGGGCTTTCACCCCTCCACTTT
once	.	TRBJ2-3	TRBV7-7	CASSLSGGNTDAQYF	TGTGCCAGCAGCTTATCAGGAGGCAACACAGATGCGCAGTATTTT
few	.	TRBJ2-5	TRBV5-1	CASRNPGDQETQYF	TGCGCCAGCAGAAACCCGGGGGACCAAGAGACCCAGTACTTC